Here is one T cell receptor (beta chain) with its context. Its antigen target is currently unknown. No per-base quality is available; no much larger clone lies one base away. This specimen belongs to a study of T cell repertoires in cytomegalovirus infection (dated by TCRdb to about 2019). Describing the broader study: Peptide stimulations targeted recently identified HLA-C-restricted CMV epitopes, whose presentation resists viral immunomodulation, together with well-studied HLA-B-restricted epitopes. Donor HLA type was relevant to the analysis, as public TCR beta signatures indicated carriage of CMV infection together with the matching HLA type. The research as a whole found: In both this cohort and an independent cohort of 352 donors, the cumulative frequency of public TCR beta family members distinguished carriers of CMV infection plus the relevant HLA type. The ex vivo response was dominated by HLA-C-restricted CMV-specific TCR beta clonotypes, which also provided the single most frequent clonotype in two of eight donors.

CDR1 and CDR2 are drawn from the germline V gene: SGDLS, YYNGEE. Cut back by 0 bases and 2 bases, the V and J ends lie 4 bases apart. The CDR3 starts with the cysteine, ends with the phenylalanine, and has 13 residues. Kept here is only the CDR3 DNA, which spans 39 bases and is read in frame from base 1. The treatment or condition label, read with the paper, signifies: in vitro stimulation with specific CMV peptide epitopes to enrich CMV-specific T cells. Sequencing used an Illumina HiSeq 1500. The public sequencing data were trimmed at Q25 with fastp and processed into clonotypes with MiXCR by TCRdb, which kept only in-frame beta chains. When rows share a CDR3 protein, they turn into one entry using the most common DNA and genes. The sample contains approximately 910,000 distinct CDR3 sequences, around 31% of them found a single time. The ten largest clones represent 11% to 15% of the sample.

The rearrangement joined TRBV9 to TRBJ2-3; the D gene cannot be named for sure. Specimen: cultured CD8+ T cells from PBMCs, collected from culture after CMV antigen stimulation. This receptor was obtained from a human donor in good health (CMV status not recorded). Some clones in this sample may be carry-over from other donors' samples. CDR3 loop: CASSVGNTDTQYF. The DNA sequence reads TGTGCCAGCAGCGTAGGTAACACAGATACGCAGTATTTT.